These T cell receptor beta chains were read from a single sample in a study of neurological immune-mediated disorders. TCRdb passed the 5' RACE reads through MiXCR, listing each CDR3 protein once. The sample shows tens of thousands of distinct CDR3 sequences, around 9.6% of them seen only once. Sequenced material: PBMCs. The origin of the receptors is a man under 40 in good health. CDR3s include the opening cysteine and the closing phenylalanine or tryptophan. Only part of the rows carry a size: once, few, many, or a class if the clone is expanded.

clone size: many; V gene: TRBV7-2; J gene: TRBJ2-3; CDR3 protein: CASSLSGLAGVTDTQYF
clone size: many; V gene: TRBV7-6; J gene: TRBJ1-1; CDR3 protein: CASSLESHTEAFF
clone size: many; V gene: TRBV5-6; J gene: TRBJ1-2; CDR3 protein: CASSLWGDDYGYTF
clone size: many; V gene: TRBV12-3/TRBV12-4; J gene: TRBJ2-7; CDR3 protein: CASSLGGGPWEQYF
clone size: many; V gene: TRBV5-1; J gene: TRBJ1-1; CDR3 protein: CASSSWGVDTEAFF
clone size: many; V gene: TRBV7-2; J gene: TRBJ2-5; CDR3 protein: CASSLVATQETQYF
clone size: many; V gene: TRBV5-1; J gene: TRBJ1-1; CDR3 protein: CASSVARASEAFF
clone size: many; V gene: TRBV18; J gene: TRBJ2-5; CDR3 protein: CASSPPWAEETQYF
clone size: many; V gene: TRBV20-1; J gene: TRBJ1-5; CDR3 protein: CSARARGAFQPQHF
clone size: many; V gene: TRBV20-1; J gene: TRBJ2-1; CDR3 protein: CSARVPVGHDNEQFF
clone size: many; V gene: TRBV29-1; J gene: TRBJ2-7; CDR3 protein: CSVTGTGASYEQYF
clone size: many; V gene: TRBV5-1; J gene: TRBJ2-7; CDR3 protein: CASSLLAGGGEQYF
clone size: many; V gene: TRBV7-2; J gene: TRBJ1-4; CDR3 protein: CASSLTGVNEKLFF
clone size: many; V gene: TRBV5-1; J gene: TRBJ2-2; CDR3 protein: CASGEVGAGTGELFF
clone size: many; V gene: TRBV5-8; J gene: TRBJ2-6; CDR3 protein: CASRQGSGANVLTF
clone size: many; V gene: TRBV5-5; J gene: TRBJ2-1; CDR3 protein: CASSWPQGAGEQFF
clone size: many; V gene: TRBV7-2; J gene: TRBJ2-3; CDR3 protein: CASSPIRDSYTDTQYF
clone size: many; V gene: TRBV7-2; J gene: TRBJ2-7; CDR3 protein: CASSPLIGSSYEQYF
clone size: many; V gene: TRBV21-1; J gene: TRBJ2-1; CDR3 protein: CASSIAGASSYNEQFF
clone size: many; V gene: TRBV20-1; J gene: TRBJ2-1; CDR3 protein: CSASGGSSYNEQFF
clone size: many; V gene: TRBV20-1; J gene: TRBJ2-7; CDR3 protein: CSALEPEQYF
clone size: many; V gene: TRBV5-1; J gene: TRBJ1-4; CDR3 protein: CASSVRGLDEKLFF
clone size: many; V gene: TRBV6-5; J gene: TRBJ2-1; CDR3 protein: CASSLGTGSVYNEQFF
clone size: many; V gene: TRBV7-9; J gene: TRBJ2-1; CDR3 protein: CASSPLGAVSSYNEQFF
clone size: few; V gene: TRBV7-9; J gene: TRBJ2-1; CDR3 protein: CAFGEGYNEQFF
clone size: many; V gene: TRBV7-9; J gene: TRBJ2-2; CDR3 protein: CASSLYVGANTGELFF
clone size: many; V gene: TRBV11-2; J gene: TRBJ2-3; CDR3 protein: CASSTVSTDTQYF
clone size: -; V gene: TRBV20-1; J gene: TRBJ2-7; CDR3 protein: CSARGGRDHEQYF
clone size: many; V gene: TRBV5-1; J gene: TRBJ2-7; CDR3 protein: CASSTIGFEQYF
clone size: many; V gene: TRBV29-1; J gene: TRBJ2-6; CDR3 protein: CSAGTALSGANVLTF
clone size: -; V gene: TRBV24-1; J gene: TRBJ2-2; CDR3 protein: CATSETPNTVELFF
clone size: many; V gene: TRBV20-1; J gene: TRBJ2-3; CDR3 protein: CSARDHGLAGEASTDTQYF
clone size: many; V gene: TRBV30; J gene: TRBJ1-1; CDR3 protein: CAWSPLQGLSTEAFF
clone size: many; V gene: TRBV12-3/TRBV12-4; J gene: TRBJ1-4; CDR3 protein: CASSQQGPTNEKLFF
clone size: -; V gene: TRBV6-4; J gene: TRBJ2-3; CDR3 protein: CASSRGQGTDTQYF
clone size: many; V gene: TRBV12-3/TRBV12-4; J gene: TRBJ1-4; CDR3 protein: CASSFRDREEKLFF
clone size: many; V gene: TRBV29-1; J gene: TRBJ2-3; CDR3 protein: CSVEEATDTQYF
clone size: many; V gene: TRBV20-1; J gene: TRBJ1-1; CDR3 protein: CCGGQGVTEAFF
clone size: -; V gene: TRBV19; J gene: TRBJ1-4; CDR3 protein: CASSPSDRVGEKQFF
clone size: many; V gene: TRBV5-1; J gene: TRBJ2-3; CDR3 protein: CASSPGTSGVTDTQYF
clone size: few; V gene: TRBV20-1; J gene: TRBJ2-1; CDR3 protein: CSAHAGGPSNEQFF
clone size: many; V gene: TRBV4-2; J gene: TRBJ2-2; CDR3 protein: CASSQEVAGGPPRGELFF
clone size: once; V gene: TRBV27; J gene: TRBJ2-1; CDR3 protein: CASSLVADSYNEQFF
clone size: few; V gene: TRBV7-3; J gene: TRBJ2-1; CDR3 protein: CASSLKPGEYDNEQFF
clone size: many; V gene: TRBV9; J gene: TRBJ2-1; CDR3 protein: CASSSQMGTGTNEQFF
clone size: many; V gene: TRBV5-1; J gene: TRBJ2-1; CDR3 protein: CASSAPTSGSFEQFF
clone size: many; V gene: TRBV5-1; J gene: TRBJ2-1; CDR3 protein: CASSIGTSGKSSYNEQFF
clone size: many; V gene: TRBV28; J gene: TRBJ2-7; CDR3 protein: CASSPGTSGHEQYF